The 8 T cell receptor beta chains reported below all come from one sample, sequenced in a study of response to subunit inactivated influenza vaccine. TCRdb re-called the RT-PCR reads through MiXCR, storing one row per CDR3 protein. The sample has 550,000 to 650,000 distinct CDR3 sequences; about 10% are singletons. The source material was PBMCs from blood, sampled on the day of vaccination. These receptors were collected from a man aged 45-65 years who received an inactivated influenza vaccine.

The J gene is TRBJ1-4, the V gene TRBV19; D remains unclear. The V and J ends lost 6 bases and 8 bases respectively, with 13 bases between them. Germline V gene lookup returns CDR1 LNHDA and CDR2 SQIVND (reference sequence). The CDR3 has 13 amino acids. DNA for the CDR3: TGTGCCAGTAGCCCGCCCAGCGGCGAAAAACTGTTTTTT. Protein sequence: CASSPPSGEKLFF.

In its sample, this clonotype was seen a few times. The chain uses TRBV10-3 and TRBJ2-1; D not certain. CDR1 is ENHRY and CDR2 is SYGVKD in the germline V gene. This CDR3 is 16 amino acids long. V was clipped by 3 bases and J by 4 bases, with 16 bases between them. The DNA for the CDR3 is TGTGCCATCAGTGATGACTCGATTATCGTTTACAATGAGCAGTTCTTC. Protein product: CAISDDSIIVYNEQFF.

A single count supports this clonotype. The rearrangement links TRBV7-2 to TRBJ2-1, with 7 bases fitting TRBD2. Germline trimming cut 2 bases from V and 9 bases from J; bases unmatched to any gene: 7. This CDR3 region has 14 residues. CDR1 and CDR2 (germline): SGHTA, FQGNSA. The CDR3 DNA is TGTGCCAGCAGCTTAACGGCGGGAGCAGTTGAGCAGTTCTTC. Its translation: CASSLTAGAVEQFF.

The rearrangement links TRBV28 to TRBJ2-1; 7 bases agree with TRBD2. V dropped 7 bases and J dropped 3; count of bases not matched to a gene: 6. The CDR3 has 14 residues. Germline values: CDR1 MDHEN, CDR2 SYDVKM. CDR3 sequence (DNA): TGTGCCAGCATGCGGGAGCCCTTCTACAATGAGCAGTTCTTC. Translated: CASMREPFYNEQFF. Based on the CDR3 plus reference TRBV28 and TRBJ2-1, the full variable domain is DVKVTQSSRYLVKRTGEKVFLECVQDMDHENMFWYRQDPGLGLRLIYFSYDVKMKEKGDIPEGYSVSREKKERFSLILESASTNQTSMYLCASMREPFYNEQFFGPGTRLTVL.

This chain uses TRBV5-1 with TRBJ1-1; 7 nucleotides align to TRBD1. Looked up from germline, CDR1 is SGHRS and CDR2 is YFSETQ. The CDR3 spans 13 residues. V shed 6 bases and J 5 bases; nucleotides not matched to a gene: 7. CDR3 region: CASIDGRGTEAFF. DNA of the CDR3: TGCGCCAGCATCGACGGCAGGGGGACTGAAGCTTTCTTT.

In its sample, this clonotype was seen a few times. The chain joins TRBV11-2 to TRBJ2-7; 11 bases fit TRBD2. The V gene end was trimmed by 5 bases and the J gene end by 2 bases; junction bases not matched to a gene: 5. The CDR3 has 15 residues. Germline V gene sequence: CDR1 SGHAT, CDR2 FQNNGV. In DNA, the CDR3 is TGTGCCAGCAGCCACGAACTAGCGGGAGCCTACGAGCAGTACTTC. Amino acid sequence: CASSHELAGAYEQYF.

This clonotype was found a few times. CDR3 residues: CASSSNKYRTGRVYGYTF. Here the CDR3 DNA reads TGTGCCAGCAGTTCGAATAAATATCGGACAGGGCGAGTCTATGGCTACACCTTC. This chain connects TRBV12-3 or TRBV12-4 to TRBJ1-2; TRBD1 agrees at 8 bases. The trim removed 4 bases at V and 4 bases at J, leaving 17 bases unmatched. CDR3 length: 18 amino acids.

CDR3 bases: TGTGCCAGCAGCTTAGCGAGCAGGTCCCACAATGAGCAGTTCTTC. Residues: CASSLASRSHNEQFF. The rearrangement links TRBV7-8 to TRBJ2-1; no clear D. Trimming took 0 bases from V and 5 from J, leaving 11 bases between them. Looked up from germline, CDR1 is SGHVS and CDR2 is FQNEAQ. The CDR3 spans 15 residues. The full variable domain, rest sourced from reference TRBV7-8 and TRBJ2-1, is GAGVSQSPRYKVAKRGQDVALRCDPISGHVSLFWYQQALGQGPEFLTYFQNEAQLDKSGLPSDRFFAERPEGSVSTLKIQRTQQEDSAVYLCASSLASRSHNEQFFGPGTRLTVL.